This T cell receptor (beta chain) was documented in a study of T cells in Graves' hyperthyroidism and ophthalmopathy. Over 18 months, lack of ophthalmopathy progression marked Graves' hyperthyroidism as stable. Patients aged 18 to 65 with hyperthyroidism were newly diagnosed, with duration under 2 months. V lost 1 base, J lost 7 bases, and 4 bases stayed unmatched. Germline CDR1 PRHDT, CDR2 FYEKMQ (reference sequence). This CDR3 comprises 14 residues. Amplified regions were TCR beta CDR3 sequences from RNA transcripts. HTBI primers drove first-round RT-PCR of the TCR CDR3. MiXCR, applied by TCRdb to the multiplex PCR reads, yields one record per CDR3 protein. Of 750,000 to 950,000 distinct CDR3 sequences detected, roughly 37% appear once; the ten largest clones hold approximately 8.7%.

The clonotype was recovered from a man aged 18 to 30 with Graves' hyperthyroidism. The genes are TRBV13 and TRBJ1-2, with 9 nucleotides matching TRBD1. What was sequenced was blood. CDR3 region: CASSLEGQGTGYTF. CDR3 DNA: TGTGCCAGCAGCTTAGAGGGACAGGGTACTGGCTACACCTTC.